The clone carrying this TCR beta chain occurred once. V shed 6 bases and J shed 7 bases, with 15 bases lying between them. The CDR3 extends over 14 amino acids. Per the germline V gene, CDR1 is SNHLY and CDR2 is FYNNEI. This specimen belongs to a study of blood T cell repertoires in COVID-19. Clones were read by immunoSEQ multiplex PCR, and TCRdb kept only the in-frame ones, dropping some. The profile shows more than 90,000 clones, around 84% of them singletons. This chain joins TRBV2 and TRBJ2-2; tentatively, D is TRBD1 (6 bases). The receptor's source is a man aged 35 to 55 with acute or convalescent COVID-19. Material: peripheral blood. CDR3 protein: CASSGQYSIGELFF. The CDR3 nucleotides are TGTGCCAGCAGCGGACAGTATTCCATCGGGGAGCTGTTTTTT.